This T cell receptor beta chain was documented in a study of blood T cells in healthy people across ages. The study's findings and limits: The study regarded diversity estimates from one million T cells as underestimates.

There are a few counts of this clonotype. Antigen: not known. Primed by a sample-barcoded 5' primer and a J-beta primer mix, a second PCR proceeded for roughly 6 to 12 cycles. Through a template-switch adaptor with 12 random nucleotides, each cDNA molecule received a tag. TCRdb fed the 5' RACE reads into MiXCR, producing one record per CDR3 protein. The sample includes about 1.4 million distinct CDR3 sequences, 45% to 70% of them seen just once. Germline values: CDR1 SGHVS, CDR2 FNYEAQ. The CDR3 runs 15 residues. The J segment lost 6 bases and the V segment lost 5 bases, leaving 9 bases of the junction unmatched.

The receptor was derived from a man between 18 and 35 years old in good health. This chain joins TRBV7-6 and TRBJ2-1, with 8 bases aligning to TRBD1. The sample taken for sequencing was blood. The CDR3 coding sequence is TGTGCCAGCAGCCCCGGTAGGGGACAGGCCAATGAGCAGTTCTTC. This encodes CASSPGRGQANEQFF. The whole variable domain, filled in from reference TRBV7-6 and TRBJ2-1, reads GAGVSQSPRYKVTKRGQDVALRCDPISGHVSLYWYRQALGQGPEFLTYFNYEAQQDKSGLPNDRFSAERPEGSISTLTIQRTEQRDSAMYRCASSPGRGQANEQFFGPGTRLTVL.